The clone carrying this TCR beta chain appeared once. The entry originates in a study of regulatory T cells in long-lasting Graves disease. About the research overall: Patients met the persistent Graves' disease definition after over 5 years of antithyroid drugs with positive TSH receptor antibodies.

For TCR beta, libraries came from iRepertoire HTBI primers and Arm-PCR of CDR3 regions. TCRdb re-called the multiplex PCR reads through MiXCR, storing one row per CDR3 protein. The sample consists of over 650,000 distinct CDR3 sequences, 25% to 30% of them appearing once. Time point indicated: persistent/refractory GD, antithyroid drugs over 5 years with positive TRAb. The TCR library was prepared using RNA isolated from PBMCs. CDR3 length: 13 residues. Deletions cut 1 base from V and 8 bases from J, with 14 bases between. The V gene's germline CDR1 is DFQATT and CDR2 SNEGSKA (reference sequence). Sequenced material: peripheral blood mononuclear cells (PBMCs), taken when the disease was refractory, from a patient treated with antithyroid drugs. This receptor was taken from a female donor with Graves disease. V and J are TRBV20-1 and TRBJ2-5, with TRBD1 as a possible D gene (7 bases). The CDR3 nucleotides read TGCAGTGCTAGAGGCAGGGGGGTTGAAACCCAGTACTTC. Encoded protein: CSARGRGVETQYF.